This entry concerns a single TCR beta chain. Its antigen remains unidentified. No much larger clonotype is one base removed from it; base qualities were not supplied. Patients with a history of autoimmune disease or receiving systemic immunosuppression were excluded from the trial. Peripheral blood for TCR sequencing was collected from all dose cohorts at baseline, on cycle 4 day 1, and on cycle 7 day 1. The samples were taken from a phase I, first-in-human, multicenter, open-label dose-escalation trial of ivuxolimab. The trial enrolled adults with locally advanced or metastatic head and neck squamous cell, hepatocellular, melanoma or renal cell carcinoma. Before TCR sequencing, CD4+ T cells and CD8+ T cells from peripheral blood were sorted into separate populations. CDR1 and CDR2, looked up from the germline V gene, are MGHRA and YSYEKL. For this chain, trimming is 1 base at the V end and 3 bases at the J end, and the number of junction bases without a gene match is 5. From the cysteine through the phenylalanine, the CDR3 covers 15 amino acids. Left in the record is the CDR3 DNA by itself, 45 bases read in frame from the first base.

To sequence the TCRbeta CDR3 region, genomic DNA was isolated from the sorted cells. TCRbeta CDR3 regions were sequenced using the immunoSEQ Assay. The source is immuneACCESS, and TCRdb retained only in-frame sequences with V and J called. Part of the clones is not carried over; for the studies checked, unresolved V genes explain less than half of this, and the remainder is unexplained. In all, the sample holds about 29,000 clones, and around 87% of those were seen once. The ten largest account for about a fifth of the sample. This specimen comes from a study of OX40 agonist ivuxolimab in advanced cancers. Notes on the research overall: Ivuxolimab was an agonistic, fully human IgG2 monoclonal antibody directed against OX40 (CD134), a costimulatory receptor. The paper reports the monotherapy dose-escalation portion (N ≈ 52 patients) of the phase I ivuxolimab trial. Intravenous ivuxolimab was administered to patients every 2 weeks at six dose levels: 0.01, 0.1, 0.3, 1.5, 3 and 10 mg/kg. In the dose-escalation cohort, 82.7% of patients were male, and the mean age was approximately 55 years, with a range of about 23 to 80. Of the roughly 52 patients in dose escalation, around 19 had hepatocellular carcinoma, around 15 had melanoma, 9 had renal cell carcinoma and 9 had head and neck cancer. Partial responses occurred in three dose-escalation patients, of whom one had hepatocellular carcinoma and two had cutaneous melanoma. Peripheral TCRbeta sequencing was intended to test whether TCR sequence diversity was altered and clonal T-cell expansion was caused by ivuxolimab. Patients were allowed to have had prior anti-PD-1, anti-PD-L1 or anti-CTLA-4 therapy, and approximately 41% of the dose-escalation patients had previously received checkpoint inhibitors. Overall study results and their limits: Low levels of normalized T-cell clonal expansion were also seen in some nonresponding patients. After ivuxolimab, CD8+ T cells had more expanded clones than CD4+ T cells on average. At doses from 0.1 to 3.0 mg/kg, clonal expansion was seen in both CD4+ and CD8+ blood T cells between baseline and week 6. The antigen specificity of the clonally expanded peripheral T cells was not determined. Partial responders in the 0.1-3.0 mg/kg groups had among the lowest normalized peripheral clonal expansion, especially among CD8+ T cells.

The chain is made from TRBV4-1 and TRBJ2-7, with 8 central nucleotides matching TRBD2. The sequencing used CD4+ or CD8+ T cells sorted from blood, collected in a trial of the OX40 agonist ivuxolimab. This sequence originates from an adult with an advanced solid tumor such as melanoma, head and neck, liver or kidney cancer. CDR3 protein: CASSQGAGGGYEQYF. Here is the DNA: TGCGCCAGCAGCCAAGGGGCGGGGGGCGGCTACGAGCAGTACTTC.